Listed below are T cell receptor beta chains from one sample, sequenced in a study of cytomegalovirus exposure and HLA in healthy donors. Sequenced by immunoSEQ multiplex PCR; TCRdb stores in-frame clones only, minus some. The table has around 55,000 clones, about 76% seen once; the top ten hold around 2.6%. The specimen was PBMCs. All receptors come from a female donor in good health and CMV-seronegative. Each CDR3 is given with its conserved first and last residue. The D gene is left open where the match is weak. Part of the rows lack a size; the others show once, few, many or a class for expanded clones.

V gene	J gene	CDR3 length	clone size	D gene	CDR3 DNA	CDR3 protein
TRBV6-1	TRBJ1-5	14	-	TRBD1	TGTGCCAGCAGCCGTGGGACAGCCAATCAGCCCCAGCATTTT	CASSRGTANQPQHF
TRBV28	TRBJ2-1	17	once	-	TGTGCCAGCCTCCGAGATTATAGCGGAGTGCCCGACCAGGAGCAGTTCTTC	CASLRDYSGVPDQEQFF
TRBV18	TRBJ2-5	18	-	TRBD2	TGTGCCAGCTCACCAGGCCGCGGGGCTAGCGGGGGTGGAGAGACCCAGTACTTC	CASSPGRGASGGGETQYF
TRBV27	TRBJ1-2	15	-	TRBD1	TGTGCCAGCAGCCCTCTGGGAGGACAGGGCTATGGCTACACCTTC	CASSPLGGQGYGYTF
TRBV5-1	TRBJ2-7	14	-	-	TGCGCCAGCAGCGTAGCCCCGCCGTCCTACGAGCAGTACTTC	CASSVAPPSYEQYF
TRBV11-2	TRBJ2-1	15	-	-	TGTGCCAGCAGCTTAGATCCAGGTCCCAACAATGAGCAGTTCTTC	CASSLDPGPNNEQFF
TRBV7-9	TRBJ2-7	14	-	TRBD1	TGTGCCAGCAGCTTAACAGGGGGCCGCTACGAGCAGTACTTC	CASSLTGGRYEQYF
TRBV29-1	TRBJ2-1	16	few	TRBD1	TGCAGCGTTGAAGTTTTACAGGGACAGCCCTACAATGAGCAGTTCTTC	CSVEVLQGQPYNEQFF
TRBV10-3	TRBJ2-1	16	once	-	TGTGCCATCAGTGACAGCAAAGCGTCGCTCTACAATGAGCAGTTCTTC	CAISDSKASLYNEQFF
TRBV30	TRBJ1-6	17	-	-	TGTGCCTGGACGTCCCTGGCCCCGGGGACATTGAGGCTACCCCTCCACTTT	CAWTSLAPGTLRLPLHF
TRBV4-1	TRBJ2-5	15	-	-	TGCGCCAGCAGCCAAGAACCCAGCGTCTGGGAGACCCAGTACTTC	CASSQEPSVWETQYF
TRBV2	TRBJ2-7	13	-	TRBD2	TGTGCCAGCAGTGATGGGTGGGGGGGCGAGCAGTACTTC	CASSDGWGGEQYF
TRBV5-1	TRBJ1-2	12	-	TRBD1	TGCGCCAGCAGCGTCCAGGGGGATGGCTACACCTTC	CASSVQGDGYTF
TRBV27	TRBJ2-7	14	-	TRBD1	TGTGCCAGCAGCTACGGGACAGGGGGCTGGGAGCAGTACTTC	CASSYGTGGWEQYF
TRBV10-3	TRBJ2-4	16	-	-	TGTGCCATCAGTGAGCTGAGGGGAGGATTGAAAAACATTCAGTACTTC	CAISELRGGLKNIQYF
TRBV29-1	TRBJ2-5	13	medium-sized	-	TGCAGCGTCCCGGAGACAGTCCAAGAGACCCAGTACTTC	CSVPETVQETQYF
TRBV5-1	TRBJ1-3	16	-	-	TGCGCCAGCAGCTTGGGAGGAGCCCTCTCTGGAAACACCGTATATTTT	CASSLGGALSGNTVYF
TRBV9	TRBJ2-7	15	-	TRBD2	TGTGCCAGCAGCGTCTCAGCGGGAGGGTCCTACGAGCAGTACTTC	CASSVSAGGSYEQYF
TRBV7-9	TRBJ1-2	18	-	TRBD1	TGTGCCAGCAGTCCGGGACAGGGGGAGCAGGGAGCTAACTATGGCTACACCTTC	CASSPGQGEQGANYGYTF
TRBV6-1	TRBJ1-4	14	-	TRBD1	TGTGCCAGCAGCAGACAGGGGCCTAATGAAAAACTGTTTTTT	CASSRQGPNEKLFF
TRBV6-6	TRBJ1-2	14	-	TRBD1	TGTGCCAGCATTCTACAGGGGGCGAACTATGGCTACACCTTC	CASILQGANYGYTF
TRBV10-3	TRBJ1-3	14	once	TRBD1	TGTGCCATCAGACCGGGACAGGGGGGAAACACCATATATTTT	CAIRPGQGGNTIYF
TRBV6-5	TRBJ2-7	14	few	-	TGTGCCAGCAGACCCCTAGCTTTACCCTACGAGCAGTACTTC	CASRPLALPYEQYF
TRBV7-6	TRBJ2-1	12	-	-	TGTGCCAGCAGCTTATTTCGCAATGAGCAGTTCTTC	CASSLFRNEQFF
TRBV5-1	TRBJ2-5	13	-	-	TGCGCCAGCAGCTTGGCCCGCCAGGAGACCCAGTACTTC	CASSLARQETQYF
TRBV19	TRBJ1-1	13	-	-	TGTGCCAGTAGTGTACAGGGTGGCACTGAAGCTTTCTTT	CASSVQGGTEAFF
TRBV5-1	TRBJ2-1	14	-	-	TGCGCCAGCAGCTTGGTCTCAGTCTACAATGAGCAGTTCTTC	CASSLVSVYNEQFF
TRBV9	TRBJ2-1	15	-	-	TGTGCCAGCAGCGTAACCAGCGCCATGTACAATGAGCAGTTCTTC	CASSVTSAMYNEQFF
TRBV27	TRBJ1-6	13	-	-	TGTGCCAGCCGATCAGGGTTGGGGTCACCCCTCCACTTT	CASRSGLGSPLHF
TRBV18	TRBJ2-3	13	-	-	TGTGCCAGCTCACCGGGCGTTACAGATACGCAGTATTTT	CASSPGVTDTQYF
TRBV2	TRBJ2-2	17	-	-	TGTGCCAGCAGTGAAATGGGAGTGCACCGCGGTAGCGGGGAGCTGTTTTTT	CASSEMGVHRGSGELFF
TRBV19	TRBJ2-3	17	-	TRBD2	TGTGCCAGTAGTAGTCGCGGGGGGAGCCTCGGGTTAGATACGCAGTATTTT	CASSSRGGSLGLDTQYF
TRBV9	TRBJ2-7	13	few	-	TGTGCCAGCAGCGCAGGGCATGCCTACGAGCAGTACTTC	CASSAGHAYEQYF
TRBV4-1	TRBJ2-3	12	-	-	TGCGCCAGCAGCCAAGCTAGAGATACGCAGTATTTT	CASSQARDTQYF
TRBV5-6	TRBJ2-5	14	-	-	TGTGCCAGCAAAAGTGGGGGGTGGACAGAGACCCAGTACTTC	CASKSGGWTETQYF
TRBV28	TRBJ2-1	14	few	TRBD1	TGTGCCAGCAGCTCCCAGGACAGGGGCAATGAGCAGTTCTTC	CASSSQDRGNEQFF
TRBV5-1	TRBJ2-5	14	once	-	TGCGCCAGCAGCCCGATCGCGGCGGGGAAGACCCAGTACTTC	CASSPIAAGKTQYF
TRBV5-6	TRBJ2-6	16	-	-	TGTGCCAGCAGCTCGGCCGGGGTTACTGGGGCCAACGTCCTGACTTTC	CASSSAGVTGANVLTF
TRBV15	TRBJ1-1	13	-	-	TGTGCCACCAGCAGAGATGAGGGTACTGAAGCTTTCTTT	CATSRDEGTEAFF
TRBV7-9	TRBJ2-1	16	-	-	TGTGCCAGCAGCTTAGCTGGAGGGGGCGTCGGGAATGAGCAGTTCTTC	CASSLAGGGVGNEQFF
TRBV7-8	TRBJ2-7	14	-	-	TGTGCCAGCAGCCCAAGTCCACTAGGCCCTGATGGGTACTTC	CASSPSPLGPDGYF
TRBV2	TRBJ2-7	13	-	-	TGTGCCAGCAGTTCGGGCGCGGGGGCCGAGCAGTACTTC	CASSSGAGAEQYF
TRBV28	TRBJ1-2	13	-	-	TGTGCCAGCAGTTACGTAGCGGGATATGGCTACACCTTC	CASSYVAGYGYTF